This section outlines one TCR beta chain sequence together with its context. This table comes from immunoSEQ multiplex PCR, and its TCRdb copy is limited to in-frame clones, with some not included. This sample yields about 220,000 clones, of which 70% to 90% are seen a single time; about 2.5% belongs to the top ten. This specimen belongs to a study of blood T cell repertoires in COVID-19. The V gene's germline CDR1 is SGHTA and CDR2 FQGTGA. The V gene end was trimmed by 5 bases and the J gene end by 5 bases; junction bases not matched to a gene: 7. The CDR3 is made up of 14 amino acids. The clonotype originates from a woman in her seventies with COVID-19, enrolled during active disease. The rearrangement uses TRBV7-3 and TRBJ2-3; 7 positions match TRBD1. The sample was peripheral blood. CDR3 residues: CASSPPTGIDTQYF. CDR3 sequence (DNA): TGTGCCAGCAGCCCGCCGACAGGGATAGATACGCAGTATTTT. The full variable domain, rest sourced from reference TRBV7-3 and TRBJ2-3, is GAGVSQTPSNKVTEKGKYVELRCDPISGHTALYWYRQSLGQGPEFLIYFQGTGAADDSGLPNDRFFAVRPEGSVSTLKIQRTERGDSAVYLCASSPPTGIDTQYFGPGTRLTVL.